The next 19 T cell receptor beta chains were all read from a single sample in a study of CD8 T cells in Susac syndrome. With random hexamers, 0.5 to 1 ug RNA was reverse transcribed. TCRdb re-analysed the immunoSEQ multiplex PCR reads in MiXCR, keeping a single row per CDR3 protein. The sample includes about 180,000 distinct CDR3 sequences, almost 96% of them seen just once. What was sequenced was CD4+ T cells from PBMCs. The receptor source for this set is a human donor with multiple sclerosis.

This chain joins TRBV20-1 and TRBJ2-5; no firm D call. The CDR3 is 14 residues long. V lost 0 bases, J lost 0 bases, and 8 bases lay in between. CDR1 is DFQATT and CDR2 is SNEGSKA in the germline V gene (reference sequence). The CDR3 DNA is TGCAGTGCTAGAGATCCTCGGAACCAAGAGACCCAGTACTTC. It is translated as CSARDPRNQETQYF.

The chain links TRBV28 to TRBJ2-5, with TRBD2 matching 8 bases. This CDR3 has 14 amino acids. Germline-derived CDR1 and CDR2 are MDHEN and SYDVKM. Trimming took 6 bases from V and 5 from J; bases not matched to a gene: 8. This chain's CDR3 is CASRLGGAVETQYF. CDR3 nucleotide sequence: TGTGCCAGCAGGCTCGGGGGGGCCGTGGAGACCCAGTACTTC.

J is TRBJ1-2 and V is TRBV29-1, with a possible D match to TRBD1 (5 bases). The CDR3 is made up of 12 amino acids. Per germline, CDR1 SQVTM and CDR2 ANQGSEA. V lost 5 bases and J lost 4, with 11 bases in between. The CDR3 bases are TGCAGCGTTTTAGAGGGGACCTATGGCTACACCTTC. It codes for CSVLEGTYGYTF. The whole variable domain, remainder taken from reference TRBV29-1 and TRBJ1-2, is SAVISQKPSRDICQRGTSLTIQCQVDSQVTMMFWYRQQPGQSLTLIATANQGSEATYESGFVIDKFPISRPNLTFSTLTVSNMSPEDSSIYLCSVLEGTYGYTFGSGTRLTVV.

V usage is TRBV30 and J usage is TRBJ1-1, with D possibly matching TRBD1 (6 bases). Trimming removed 6 bases at V and 1 base at J, with 12 bases between. Per germline, CDR1 GTSNPN and CDR2 SVGIG (reference sequence). This CDR3 region has 13 residues. CDR3 residues: CACTGSQNTEAFF. CDR3 sequence (DNA): TGTGCCTGCACAGGGTCCCAGAACACTGAAGCTTTCTTT.

This sequence joins TRBV30 and TRBJ1-6; D is unresolved. The CDR3 totals 16 residues. Germline V gives CDR1 GTSNPN, CDR2 SVGIG (reference sequence). V lost 1 base to trimming and J lost 1 base, with 11 bases between them. The CDR3 protein is CAWSAQRTSYNSPLHF. The CDR3 DNA reads as TGTGCCTGGAGTGCGCAACGGACGTCCTATAATTCACCCCTCCACTTT.

The V call is TRBV20-1, the J call TRBJ1-5, with 8 positions matching TRBD1. This CDR3 contains 13 residues. The V and J ends lost 5 bases and 5 bases, in that order; junction bases with no gene match: 5. From germline, CDR1 is DFQATT and CDR2 SNEGSKA (reference sequence). The CDR3 is CSAPPTGDQPQHF. DNA of the CDR3: TGCAGTGCTCCCCCGACAGGGGATCAGCCCCAGCATTTT.

The chain carries TRBV29-1 and TRBJ2-5, with TRBD2 matching 9 bases. V trimming: 4 bases; J trimming: 4 bases; junction bases outside the gene matches: 10. Looked up from germline, CDR1 is SQVTM and CDR2 is ANQGSEA. CDR3 size: 15 residues. CDR3 loop: CSVVGGGAPRETQYF. In DNA form, the CDR3 reads TGCAGCGTTGTGGGCGGGGGGGCTCCCAGAGAGACCCAGTACTTC.

V and J are TRBV4-3 and TRBJ2-1, with TRBD2 identical over 7 bases. J was trimmed by 3 bases and V by 0 bases; bases with no gene match: 2. The CDR3 runs 15 residues. From germline, CDR1 is LGHNA and CDR2 YSLEER. The CDR3 region is CASSQEGDYYNEQFF. The DNA of the CDR3 is TGCGCCAGCAGCCAAGAGGGGGACTACTACAATGAGCAGTTCTTC.

The genes are TRBV7-3 and TRBJ1-1, with D perhaps TRBD1 (6 bases). Per germline, CDR1 SGHTA and CDR2 FQGTGA. Deletions cut 1 base from V and 4 bases from J, with 10 bases between. The CDR3 consists of 14 residues. The CDR3 DNA is TGTGCCAGCAGCTTAAACAGGGCTGGCACTGAAGCTTTCTTT. Translated, it gives CASSLNRAGTEAFF.

The V gene is TRBV11-2, the J gene TRBJ2-5; TRBD2 agrees at 10 bases. Losses at the gene ends were 6 bases for V and 2 bases for J; bases not matched to a gene: 6. Germline-derived CDR1 and CDR2 are SGHAT and FQNNGV. The CDR3 loop spans 15 amino acids. The CDR3 nucleotides read TGTGCCAGCAGTCGTCTAGCGGGGGAGCAAGAGACCCAGTACTTC. Its protein product is CASSRLAGEQETQYF.

This clonotype was detected only once. The rearrangement links TRBV20-1 to TRBJ1-6, with a tentative D call TRBD1 (6 bases). Trimming took off 3 bases at V and 8 bases at J, with 11 bases between the two ends. CDR1 is DFQATT and CDR2 is SNEGSKA in the germline V gene (reference sequence). This CDR3 contains 13 residues. CDR3 amino acids: CSARDSRDSPLHF. Written as DNA, the CDR3 is TGCAGTGCTAGGGACAGCCGAGATTCACCCCTCCACTTT.

In DNA form, the CDR3 reads TGCAGCTCGTCACAGGGGTCTACCCCAGATACGCAGTATTTT. Its protein product is CSSSQGSTPDTQYF. This chain connects TRBV29-1 to TRBJ2-3, with 7 bases aligning to TRBD1. The V segment lost 8 bases and the J segment 4 bases; nucleotides outside the gene matches: 12. The CDR3 contains 14 residues. In germline, CDR1 is SQVTM, CDR2 ANQGSEA.

The V call is TRBV20-1, the J call TRBJ2-7, with D perhaps matching TRBD1 or TRBD2 (6 bases each). Germline V gene data show CDR1 as DFQATT and CDR2 as SNEGSKA (reference sequence). V was pared by 4 bases and J by 2 bases, with 9 bases between. There are 12 residues in the CDR3. In DNA, the CDR3 is TGCAGTGCTAACAGGGAGGCCTACGAGCAGTACTTC. It specifies CSANREAYEQYF.

J is TRBJ2-1 and V is TRBV11-3; no definite D call. The V end lost 4 bases, the J end lost 6 bases, and 7 bases lay between the germline ends. CDR3 length equals 12 residues. The germline CDR1 and CDR2 sequences are SGHNT and YENEEA. The CDR3 is CASSYRPNEQFF. The CDR3 DNA is TGTGCCAGCAGCTATAGGCCCAATGAGCAGTTCTTC.

This chain uses TRBV2 with TRBJ2-2; D remains ambiguous. The germline V and J ends were trimmed by 10 bases and 6 bases, with 15 bases remaining between them. The CDR3 covers 13 residues. Germline CDR1 and CDR2: SNHLY and FYNNEI. The chain's CDR3 is CATSRDTSGELFF. The CDR3 DNA follows: TGTGCCACCTCGAGAGACACGTCCGGGGAGCTGTTTTTT.

This sequence joins TRBV30 and TRBJ1-1; possible D gene TRBD1, 6 bases. With 5 bases removed from V and 3 bases from J, the gap between germline ends came to 19 bases. The CDR3 runs to 15 residues. Germline V gene data show CDR1 as GTSNPN and CDR2 as SVGIG (reference sequence). CDR3 protein: CAWGRNRENYTEAFF. For the CDR3, the DNA is TGTGCCTGGGGCCGAAACAGGGAAAATTACACTGAAGCTTTCTTT.

The gene calls are TRBV30 and TRBJ2-5; D gene unclear. V gave up 1 base and J gave up 1 base, with 4 bases separating them. The germline CDR1 and CDR2 sequences are GTSNPN and SVGIG (reference sequence). This CDR3 comprises 12 residues. The CDR3 DNA sequence: TGTGCCTGGAGTGGGGTCCAAGAGACCCAGTACTTC. Amino acid sequence: CAWSGVQETQYF.

The V call is TRBV30, the J call TRBJ2-3, with no clear D. Germline CDR1 GTSNPN, CDR2 SVGIG (reference sequence). Trimming took off 0 bases at V and 3 bases at J, with 10 bases between the two ends. This CDR3 has 14 amino acids. The DNA for the CDR3 is TGTGCCTGGAGTGTACGAAGAGTTACAGATACGCAGTATTTT. Amino acid sequence: CAWSVRRVTDTQYF.

The chain is built from TRBV19 and TRBJ1-6, with D maybe TRBD1 (6 bases). Germline CDR1 and CDR2: LNHDA and SQIVND (reference sequence). V shed 4 bases and J shed 8 bases, with 12 bases lying between them. This CDR3 has 14 residues. The CDR3 DNA is TGTGCCAGTAGTACCAGGGGATCGGATTCACCCCTCCACTTT. This encodes CASSTRGSDSPLHF.